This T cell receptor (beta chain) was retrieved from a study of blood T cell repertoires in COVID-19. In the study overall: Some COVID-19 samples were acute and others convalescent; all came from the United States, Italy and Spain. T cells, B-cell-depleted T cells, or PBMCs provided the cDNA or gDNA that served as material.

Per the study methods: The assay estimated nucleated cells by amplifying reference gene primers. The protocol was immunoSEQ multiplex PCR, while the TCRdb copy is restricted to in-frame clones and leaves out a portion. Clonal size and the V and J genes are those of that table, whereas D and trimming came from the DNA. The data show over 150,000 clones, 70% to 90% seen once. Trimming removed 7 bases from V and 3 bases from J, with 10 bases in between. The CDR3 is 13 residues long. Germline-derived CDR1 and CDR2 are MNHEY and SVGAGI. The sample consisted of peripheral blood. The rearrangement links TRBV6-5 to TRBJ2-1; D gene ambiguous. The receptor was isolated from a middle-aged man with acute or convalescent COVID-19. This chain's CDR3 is CASKHPGYNEQFF. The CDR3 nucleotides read TGTGCCAGCAAGCACCCGGGCTACAATGAGCAGTTCTTC.